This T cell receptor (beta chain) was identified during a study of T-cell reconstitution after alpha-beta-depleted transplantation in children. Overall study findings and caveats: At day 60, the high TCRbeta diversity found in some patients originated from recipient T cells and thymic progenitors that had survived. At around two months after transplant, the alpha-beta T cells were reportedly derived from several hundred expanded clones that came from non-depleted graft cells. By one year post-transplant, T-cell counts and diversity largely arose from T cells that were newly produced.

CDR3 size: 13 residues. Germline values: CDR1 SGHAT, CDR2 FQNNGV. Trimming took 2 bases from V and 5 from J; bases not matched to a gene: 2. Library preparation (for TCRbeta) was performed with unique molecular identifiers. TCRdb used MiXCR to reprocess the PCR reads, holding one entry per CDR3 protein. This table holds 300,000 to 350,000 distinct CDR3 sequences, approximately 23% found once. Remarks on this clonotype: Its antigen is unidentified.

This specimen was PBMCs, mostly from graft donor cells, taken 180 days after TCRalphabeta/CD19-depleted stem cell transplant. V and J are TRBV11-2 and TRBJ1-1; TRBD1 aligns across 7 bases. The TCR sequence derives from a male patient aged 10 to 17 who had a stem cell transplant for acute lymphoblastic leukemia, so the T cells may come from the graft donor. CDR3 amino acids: CASSLTGVTEAFF. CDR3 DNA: TGTGCCAGCAGCTTAACAGGGGTTACTGAAGCTTTCTTT.